These 32 T cell receptor beta chains came from one sample sequenced in a study of cytotoxic CD8 clonotypes in ibrutinib-treated CLL. Assay used: immunoSEQ multiplex PCR; TCRdb lists only in-frame clones, some missing. The repertoire holds about 270,000 clones, with 70% to 80% as singletons. The specimen comprised PBMCs, sampled at disease progression, from a patient treated with ibrutinib. These receptors originate from a human donor with chronic lymphocytic leukemia.

The chain has TRBV29-1 and TRBJ2-7; TRBD2 agrees at 13 bases. V trimming: 7 bases; J trimming: 0 bases; junction bases outside the gene matches: 6. The CDR3 runs 15 residues. CDR1 and CDR2 (germline): SQVTM, ANQGSEA. CDR3 amino acids: CSAAGLAGNSYEQYF. In nucleotides, the CDR3 is TGCAGCGCTGCGGGACTAGCGGGGAACTCCTACGAGCAGTACTTC.

V is TRBV6-1 and J is TRBJ2-1; TRBD2 might be the D (5 bases). The V gene's germline CDR1 is MNHNS and CDR2 SASEGT. The CDR3 totals 14 residues. Trimming pared 7 bases from V and 5 bases from J, leaving 15 bases between. CDR3 sequence reads: CASTEEVPDNEQFF. In DNA form, the CDR3 reads TGTGCCAGCACAGAGGAGGTTCCAGACAATGAGCAGTTCTTC.

J is TRBJ1-6 and V is TRBV25-1; no clear D. Between the trimmed V and J ends, which lost 6 bases and 4 bases, there was a span of 7 bases. Looked up from germline, CDR1 is MGHDK and CDR2 is SYGVNS. This CDR3 has 13 amino acids. CDR3 coding DNA: TGTGCCAGCAGGGGCCCTTATAATTCACCCCTCCACTTT. Translated: CASRGPYNSPLHF.

The rearrangement links TRBV28 to TRBJ2-3; unclear D gene. This CDR3 region has 14 residues. V lost 3 bases and J 0 bases, leaving 7 bases between the germline ends. Germline CDR1 reads MDHEN; CDR2 reads SYDVKM. The CDR3 loop is CASSFPASTDTQYF. The CDR3 region has the DNA TGTGCCAGCAGTTTTCCAGCCAGCACAGATACGCAGTATTTT.

This clone showed up just a few times. The genes are TRBV5-4 and TRBJ1-2; 8 positions match TRBD1. The germline CDR1 and CDR2 sequences are SGHNT and YYREEE (reference sequence). The CDR3 runs 15 residues. V lost 4 bases and J lost 3; bases outside the gene matches: 8. CDR3 in DNA: TGTGCCAGCAGCACCGACAGGGGTCTTCACTATGGCTACACCTTC. This translates into CASSTDRGLHYGYTF. The full variable domain, in which reference TRBV5-4 and TRBJ1-2 provide the parts outside the CDR3, is ETGVTQSPTHLIKTRGQQVTLRCSSQSGHNTVSWYQQALGQGPQFIFQYYREEENGRGNFPPRFSGLQFPNYSSELNVNALELDDSALYLCASSTDRGLHYGYTFGSGTRLTVV.

The chain has TRBV7-2 and TRBJ2-3; tentatively, D is TRBD2 (6 bases). CDR3 length: 14 residues. Per germline, CDR1 SGHTA and CDR2 FQGNSA. V gave up 3 bases and J gave up 4 bases, with 11 bases separating them. This chain's CDR3 is CASSLGGVADTQYF. The CDR3 DNA reads as TGTGCCAGCAGCTTGGGGGGAGTGGCAGATACGCAGTATTTT.

The rearrangement joins TRBV5-1 to TRBJ1-1; D might be TRBD1 (6 bases). This CDR3 has 15 amino acids. CDR1 is SGHRS, CDR2 YFSETQ, per germline. V shed 2 bases and J shed 1 base, with 12 bases lying between them. CDR3 sequence: CASSLGGRQNTEAFF. The CDR3, as DNA: TGCGCCAGCAGCTTAGGGGGACGGCAGAACACTGAAGCTTTCTTT. The variable domain in full, completed from reference TRBV5-1 and TRBJ1-1, reads KAGVTQTPRYLIKTRGQQVTLSCSPISGHRSVSWYQQTPGQGLQFLFEYFSETQRNKGNFPGRFSGRQFSNSRSEMNVSTLELGDSALYLCASSLGGRQNTEAFFGQGTRLTVV.

The chain employs TRBV5-4 and TRBJ2-3, with D perhaps TRBD1 (7 bases). V was clipped by 3 bases and J by 1 base, with 15 bases between them. The germline gives CDR1 SGHNT, CDR2 YYREEE (reference sequence). The CDR3 has 16 amino acids. CDR3 sequence: CASSWDSWGGTDTQYF. As DNA, the CDR3 is TGTGCCAGCAGCTGGGACAGCTGGGGGGGCACAGATACGCAGTATTTT.

The rearrangement uses TRBV7-9 and TRBJ2-7; 8 bases line up with TRBD2. Trimming removed 5 bases from V and 6 bases from J; junction bases left unmatched: 15. Germline loops: CDR1 SEHNR, CDR2 FQNEAQ (reference sequence). The CDR3 totals 16 residues. Here the CDR3 reads CASSATTPGGEREQYF. For the CDR3, the DNA is TGTGCCAGCAGCGCGACGACCCCGGGGGGGGAGCGCGAGCAGTACTTC.

This chain links TRBV18 with TRBJ1-6; TRBD1 aligns across 10 bases. The CDR3 loop spans 15 amino acids. From germline, CDR1 is KGHSH and CDR2 LQKENI. V shed 6 bases, J shed 8 bases, and the junction held 7 bases outside the gene matches. The CDR3 coding sequence is TGTGCCAGCTCGTTCCGGGACAGGGGAGATTCACCCCTCCACTTT. Translating it yields CASSFRDRGDSPLHF.

CDR3 amino acids: CASSIRWGGQDQPQHF. The CDR3 coding sequence is TGTGCCAGCAGTATCCGCTGGGGCGGCCAGGATCAGCCCCAGCATTTT. The chain has TRBV27 and TRBJ1-5; the D gene is possibly TRBD1 (5 bases). The CDR3 loop spans 16 amino acids. Trimming pared 5 bases from V and 5 bases from J, leaving 19 bases between. Per the germline V gene, CDR1 is MNHEY and CDR2 is SMNVEV (reference sequence).

The rearrangement uses TRBV5-8 and TRBJ2-2; D might be TRBD1 (6 bases). Looked up from germline, CDR1 is SGHTS and CDR2 is YDEGEE. The CDR3 runs 15 residues. The V gene lost 9 bases and the J gene lost 1 base, with 16 bases spanning the gap. The CDR3 loop reads CANRNAGENTGELFF. For the CDR3, the DNA is TGTGCCAACCGGAATGCAGGGGAGAACACCGGGGAGCTGTTTTTT. Drawing the rest from reference TRBV5-8 and TRBJ2-2, the complete variable domain is EAGVTQSPTHLIKTRGQQATLRCSPISGHTSVYWYQQALGLGLQFLLWYDEGEERNRGNFPPRFSGRQFPNYSSELNVNALELEDSALYLCANRNAGENTGELFFGEGSRLTVL.

The chain couples TRBV25-1 to TRBJ1-6; no definite D call. CDR3 length: 13 residues. Trimming stripped 3 bases from V and 6 bases from J, with 6 bases between. The germline CDR1 and CDR2 sequences are MGHDK and SYGVNS. CDR3 residues: CASSDSGNSPLHF. CDR3 nucleotides: TGTGCCAGCAGTGATTCTGGTAATTCACCCCTCCACTTT.

The genes are TRBV5-4 and TRBJ1-2; D is perhaps TRBD1 (6 bases). V was shortened by 0 bases and J by 2 bases, with 11 bases between the two germline ends. Germline CDR1 and CDR2: SGHNT and YYREEE (reference sequence). CDR3 length: 15 residues. CDR3 in amino acids: CASSLEQGRNYGYTF. CDR3 DNA sequence: TGTGCCAGCAGCTTGGAGCAGGGGCGGAACTATGGCTACACCTTC.

This clone was recorded a few times. V usage is TRBV4-1 and J usage is TRBJ1-4; maybe TRBD1 (6 bases). The V end lost 1 base, the J end lost 1 base, and 13 bases lay between the germline ends. This CDR3 is built from 17 residues. CDR1 and CDR2 (germline): MGHRA, YSYEKL. The CDR3 DNA reads as TGCGCCAGCAGCCAAGTGGAACAGGGTTTAACTAATGAAAAACTGTTTTTT. Translation gives CASSQVEQGLTNEKLFF.

This clone has only a few counts. The chain is built from TRBV2 and TRBJ1-1, with 9 bases fitting TRBD1. There are 15 residues in the CDR3. J was trimmed by 4 bases and V by 6 bases; bases with no gene match: 9. Looked up from germline, CDR1 is SNHLY and CDR2 is FYNNEI. The CDR3 sequence: CASRVMGQGITEAFF. CDR3 bases: TGTGCCAGCAGAGTGATGGGACAGGGTATCACTGAAGCTTTCTTT.

This clone was observed once. The CDR3 DNA reads TGTGCCAGCTCACCAGGGCAGGGCGAGCAGTACTTC. It is translated as CASSPGQGEQYF. The chain joins TRBV18 to TRBJ2-7; tentatively, D is TRBD1 (5 bases). Germline V lookup: CDR1 KGHSH, CDR2 LQKENI. V lost 2 bases and J 6 bases, leaving 8 bases between the germline ends. This CDR3 is 12 amino acids long.

The chain is built from TRBV27 and TRBJ2-3; TRBD1 or TRBD2 may be the D gene (6 bases each). The CDR3 length is 16 residues. Per the germline V gene, CDR1 is MNHEY and CDR2 is SMNVEV (reference sequence). Trimming shortened V by 6 bases and J by 1 base, and 17 bases separated the two germline ends. The CDR3 nucleotides are TGTGCCAGCAGACAAGGGGGGTTTTGGGGCACAGATACGCAGTATTTT. Protein product: CASRQGGFWGTDTQYF.

This chain links TRBV5-6 with TRBJ1-4; TRBD1 matches 7 bases. V trimming: 4 bases; J trimming: 0 bases; junction bases outside the gene matches: 3. The germline gives CDR1 SGHDT, CDR2 YYEEEE. This CDR3 has 15 residues. The CDR3 bases are TGTGCCAGCAGCCCAGGGGGTGCAACTAATGAAAAACTGTTTTTT. Its protein product is CASSPGGATNEKLFF.

This sequence joins TRBV9 and TRBJ2-5; tentative D call: TRBD2 (7 bases). V was trimmed by 4 bases and J by 4 bases, leaving 11 bases between them. The CDR3 is 13 amino acids. Germline lookup yields CDR1 SGDLS and CDR2 YYNGEE. The CDR3 protein is CASSSRGGETQYF. The CDR3 DNA reads TGTGCCAGCAGCTCGAGGGGGGGAGAGACCCAGTACTTC.

This clone showed up just a few times. The sample carries other DNA sequences with the same CDR3. The V call is TRBV2, the J call TRBJ1-3; no firm D call. V was trimmed by 6 bases and J by 4 bases, leaving 7 bases between them. The length of the CDR3 is 12 residues. Germline V gene sequence: CDR1 SNHLY, CDR2 FYNNEI. The CDR3: CASSLQGNTIYF. The CDR3 DNA reads as TGTGCCAGCAGCCTTCAGGGAAACACCATATATTTT.

This clone turned up a few times. The V gene is TRBV28, the J gene TRBJ2-6; D ambiguous. CDR3 length: 14 amino acids. CDR1 is MDHEN, CDR2 SYDVKM, per germline. V lost 11 bases, J lost 3 bases, and 14 bases lay in between. CDR3 sequence: CASTQSGGANVLTF. In DNA, the CDR3 is TGTGCCTCGACCCAGAGTGGTGGGGCCAACGTCCTGACTTTC.

The gene calls are TRBV14 and TRBJ1-4; a weak D match, TRBD1 (5 bases). With 0 bases removed from V and 11 bases from J, the gap between germline ends came to 10 bases. Germline CDR1 SGHDN, CDR2 FVKESK. The CDR3 runs 13 residues. CDR3 in amino acids: CASSQDRVGKLFF. In nucleotides, the CDR3 is TGTGCCAGCAGCCAAGACAGGGTAGGGAAACTGTTTTTT.

This clone was counted between two and nine times. At one end the junction does not follow the germline gene, possibly because of a read error. CDR3 DNA: TGTGCCATCAGTTCAAACATGATCAAGGTAGACTTC. Its translation: CAISSNMIKVDF. This chain joins TRBV10-3 and TRBJ1-2; no clear D. This CDR3 is 12 amino acids long. The germline V gene has CDR1 ENHRY and CDR2 SYGVKD.

The chain's CDR3 is CASSPWWTGSSYEQYF. The CDR3 nucleotides read TGTGCCAGCAGCCCATGGTGGACAGGGAGCTCCTACGAGCAGTACTTC. This chain connects TRBV11-2 to TRBJ2-7, with 8 nucleotides matching TRBD1. Trimming took 5 bases from V and 0 from J; bases not matched to a gene: 9. The germline gives CDR1 SGHAT, CDR2 FQNNGV. The CDR3 is made up of 16 amino acids. The full variable domain, its missing parts supplied by reference TRBV11-2 and TRBJ2-7, is EAGVAQSPRYKIIEKRQSVAFWCNPISGHATLYWYQQILGQGPKLLIQFQNNGVVDDSQLPKDRFSAERLKGVDSTLKIQPAKLEDSAVYLCASSPWWTGSSYEQYFGPGTRLTVT.

The chain has TRBV7-8 and TRBJ2-1; 8 bases align to TRBD1. Trimming removed 4 bases from V and 4 bases from J; junction bases left unmatched: 9. The CDR3 has 16 residues. Germline CDR1 reads SGHVS; CDR2 reads FQNEAQ. The CDR3 DNA is TGTGCCAGCAGCTCTGCGGGACAGGCTAATTACAATGAGCAGTTCTTC. Its protein is CASSSAGQANYNEQFF.

The rearrangement links TRBV10-1 to TRBJ2-1, with 12 bases lining up with TRBD1. V trimming: 2 bases; J trimming: 8 bases; junction bases outside the gene matches: 4. The length of the CDR3 is 15 residues. CDR1 and CDR2 (germline): WNHNN, SYGVQD (reference sequence). The CDR3 loop reads CASSERGQGADEQFF. The CDR3, as DNA: TGCGCCAGCAGTGAGAGGGGACAGGGGGCGGATGAGCAGTTCTTC.

This clone was counted a few times. This rearrangement joins TRBV18 to TRBJ1-4; no clear D. Trimming left V 2 bases short and J 2 bases short, with 9 bases between. The germline V gene encodes CDR1 KGHSH and CDR2 LQKENI. The CDR3 totals 15 residues. CDR3 protein: CASSPFHETNEKLFF. In nucleotides, the CDR3 is TGTGCCAGCTCACCATTTCATGAGACTAATGAAAAACTGTTTTTT.

The chain has TRBV7-9 and TRBJ2-5, with 8 bases matching TRBD1. Germline lookup yields CDR1 SEHNR and CDR2 FQNEAQ (reference sequence). Germline trimming cut 4 bases from V and 1 base from J; bases unmatched to any gene: 2. The CDR3 extends over 14 amino acids. CDR3 bases: TGTGCCAGCAGCTCTACAGGGGGCCAAGAGACCCAGTACTTC. This encodes CASSSTGGQETQYF.

This clone was recorded a few times. The V gene is TRBV5-6, the J gene TRBJ1-2, with a tentative D call TRBD1 (5 bases). Germline V gives CDR1 SGHDT, CDR2 YYEEEE. The CDR3 is made up of 12 amino acids. The ends were cut back, 1 base at V and 8 bases at J, with 9 bases in the middle. For the CDR3, the DNA is TGTGCCAGCAGCTTGCCAGGGAGAGGCTACACCTTC. It codes for CASSLPGRGYTF.

This clone was seen only once. V gene TRBV13 combines with J gene TRBJ2-7, with TRBD1 identical over 10 bases. V lost 5 bases, J lost 3 bases, and 4 bases stayed unmatched. From germline, CDR1 is PRHDT and CDR2 FYEKMQ (reference sequence). This CDR3 comprises 14 residues. The CDR3 bases are TGTGCCAGCAGCCCACGGGACAGGGGCTACGAGCAGTACTTC. Its translation: CASSPRDRGYEQYF.

The chain recombines TRBV5-1 with TRBJ2-3, with 7 bases matching TRBD2. Trimming at V came to 3 bases and at J to 7 bases, leaving 17 bases not matched to a gene. The CDR3 has 17 residues. In germline, CDR1 is SGHRS, CDR2 YFSETQ. In DNA, the CDR3 is TGCGCCAGCAGCTACTCGTCGGGGGGAGGCCCCGGGAATACGCAGTATTTT. As protein: CASSYSSGGGPGNTQYF.